Reported below is one T cell receptor beta chain. TCRdb re-analysed the RACE reads in MiXCR, keeping a single row per CDR3 protein. The table records approximately 350,000 distinct CDR3 sequences, roughly 6% of them present only once. The entry originates in a study of human T cells and chemical hapten exposure. Time point specified: patch test 2, 6 weeks after DPC sensitization. Treatment indicated: therapeutic diphenylcyclopropenone sensitization with weekly scalp DPC. This CDR3 has 14 amino acids. Germline V gene data show CDR1 as SGHNT and CDR2 as YYREEE (reference sequence). V was pared by 7 bases and J by 5 bases, with 10 bases of the junction left unmatched.

The J gene is TRBJ2-7, the V gene TRBV5-4; 9 positions agree with TRBD1. The specimen comprised whole blood, sampled in connection with sensitization to the hapten diphenylcyclopropenone (DPC). The clonotype comes from a woman aged 18-29 years with alopecia areata. Some clones in this sample may be carry-over from other donors' samples. CDR3 loop: CASEIGTGINEQYF. In DNA form, the CDR3 reads TGTGCCAGCGAGATCGGGACAGGGATAAACGAGCAGTACTTC. The complete variable domain, with remaining parts taken from reference TRBV5-4 and TRBJ2-7, reads ETGVTQSPTHLIKTRGQQVTLRCSSQSGHNTVSWYQQALGQGPQFIFQYYREEENGRGNFPPRFSGLQFPNYSSELNVNALELDDSALYLCASEIGTGINEQYFGPGTRLTVT.